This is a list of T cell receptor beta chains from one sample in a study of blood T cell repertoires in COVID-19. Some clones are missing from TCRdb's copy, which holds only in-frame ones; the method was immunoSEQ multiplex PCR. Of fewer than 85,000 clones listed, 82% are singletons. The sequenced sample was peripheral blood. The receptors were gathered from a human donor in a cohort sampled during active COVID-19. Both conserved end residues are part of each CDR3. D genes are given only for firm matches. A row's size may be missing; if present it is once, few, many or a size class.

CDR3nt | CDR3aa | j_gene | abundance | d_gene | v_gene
TGCAGCGTTGAAGACATCGACAGGGGGGAGCGTGGCTACACCTTC | CSVEDIDRGERGYTF | TRBJ1-2 | NA | TRBD1 | TRBV29-1
TGCAGCGTACTGGACAGGGTAGCTGGAAACACCATATATTTT | CSVLDRVAGNTIYF | TRBJ1-3 | NA | TRBD1 | TRBV29-1
TGCGCCAGCAGCCAGGATGAACAGGGACGGTTCAATGAGCAGTTCTTC | CASSQDEQGRFNEQFF | TRBJ2-1 | NA | NA | TRBV4-1
TGTGCGAGCAGCCCCCGGGGGGGTGGCCCCTACGAGCAGTACTTC | CASSPRGGGPYEQYF | TRBJ2-7 | NA | TRBD2 | TRBV6-5
TGTGCCAGCAGTTTTCTAGCGGGGGGGCCCTACAATGAGCAGTTCTTC | CASSFLAGGPYNEQFF | TRBJ2-1 | NA | TRBD2 | TRBV6-5
TGTGCCAGCAGCTTAGAAGGGGCTAGCGGGGACCGTCGTGACAATGAGCAGTTCTTC | CASSLEGASGDRRDNEQFF | TRBJ2-1 | once | TRBD2 | TRBV7-9
TGTGCCAGCAGTGAGGACAGGGCTTTTGGAAACACCATATATTTT | CASSEDRAFGNTIYF | TRBJ1-3 | NA | TRBD1 | TRBV6-1
TGCGCCAGCAGACAGGGATCTAATGAAAAACTGTTTTTT | CASRQGSNEKLFF | TRBJ1-4 | NA | NA | TRBV5-1
TGCGCCAGCAGTGTCCCGGGAGAATCGAACACCGGGGAGCTGTTTTTT | CASSVPGESNTGELFF | TRBJ2-2 | NA | NA | TRBV10-2
TGTGCCACCAGCAGAGATCCGAGGCCCGGGGAAGCTTTCTTT | CATSRDPRPGEAFF | TRBJ1-1 | NA | NA | TRBV15
TGTGCCAGCAGTTTATCAAGGGGGTCTGGGTATGGCTACACCTTC | CASSLSRGSGYGYTF | TRBJ1-2 | NA | NA | TRBV28
TGTGCCAGCAGAAGAGACGGAGGTAATGAAAAACTGTTTTTT | CASRRDGGNEKLFF | TRBJ1-4 | NA | NA | TRBV6-5
TGTGCCAGCAGTTGGGGGGAAGGACAGCCCCAGCATTTT | CASSWGEGQPQHF | TRBJ1-5 | NA | NA | TRBV6-4
TGTGCCAGCTCACCCGGACTAGCGGGGTACACAGATACGCAGTATTTT | CASSPGLAGYTDTQYF | TRBJ2-3 | NA | TRBD2 | TRBV18
TGTGCCAGCACTCCCCCGGGACTTCAGCGGGATACGCAGTATTTT | CASTPPGLQRDTQYF | TRBJ2-3 | NA | NA | TRBV28
TGTGCCAGCAGTTTCCGCGGACTAGTCGATGAGCAGTTCTTC | CASSFRGLVDEQFF | TRBJ2-1 | NA | TRBD2 | TRBV9
TGCGCCAGCAGCCAAGAGGGGACTAGCGGGAGCTACGAGCAGTACTTC | CASSQEGTSGSYEQYF | TRBJ2-7 | NA | TRBD2 | TRBV4-1
TGTGCCAGCAGTCAATTCGCCAGGGGGAACAGGTATGAGCAGTTCTTC | CASSQFARGNRYEQFF | TRBJ2-1 | NA | TRBD1 | TRBV28
TGTGCCAGCAGTGCAGGGGACAGGGTGGCTGGAAACACCATATATTTT | CASSAGDRVAGNTIYF | TRBJ1-3 | NA | TRBD1 | TRBV27
TGTGCCAGCAGTTTACTCCTGGGGAGGGGCTACACCTTC | CASSLLLGRGYTF | TRBJ1-2 | NA | NA | TRBV28
TGTGCCAGCAGCTTACGACGAAGCGGTTCCTACGAGCAGTACTTC | CASSLRRSGSYEQYF | TRBJ2-7 | NA | NA | TRBV7-2
TGTGCCAGCAGTGCAACCGGGGGGCCCCTGAGCACAGATACGCAGTATTTT | CASSATGGPLSTDTQYF | TRBJ2-3 | NA | NA | TRBV28
TGTGCCAGCAGCCGAGGGACAGGGGGCTTGTACGAGCAGTACTTC | CASSRGTGGLYEQYF | TRBJ2-7 | NA | TRBD1 | TRBV27
TGTGCCAGCAGCCGGGACAGGGGTAGCTATGGCTACACCTTC | CASSRDRGSYGYTF | TRBJ1-2 | NA | TRBD1 | TRBV7-9
TGTGCCAGCAGTTATCGGCTAGCGGGGGATACAGATACGCAGTATTTT | CASSYRLAGDTDTQYF | TRBJ2-3 | NA | TRBD2 | TRBV6-2/TRBV6-3
TGTGCCAGCTCACCTGGCAGGTTAGAGACCCAGTACTTC | CASSPGRLETQYF | TRBJ2-5 | NA | NA | TRBV18
TGTGCCAGCAGTGGGAAGGGGCTGGGCACAGATACGCAGTATTTT | CASSGKGLGTDTQYF | TRBJ2-3 | once | NA | TRBV2
TGCGCCAGCAGCCAGCCCGGGGATACCCCGGGTACCTTC | CASSQPGDTPGTF | TRBJ1-2 | NA | NA | TRBV4-1
TGTGCTAGTGCCCTCTACGAGCAGTACTTC | CASALYEQYF | TRBJ2-7 | NA | NA | TRBV12-5
TGTGCCAGTCACGCGGACAGGCTGAACACCGGGGAGCTGTTTTTT | CASHADRLNTGELFF | TRBJ2-2 | NA | TRBD1 | TRBV19
TGCGCCAGCAGCTTGGATCAGGGGGCGACCCCAGTTGGAGCTTTCTTT | CASSLDQGATPVGAFF | TRBJ1-1 | NA | TRBD1 | TRBV5-1
TGCGCCAGCAGCTTGGGTGGGGGGGCAGATACGCAGTATTTT | CASSLGGGADTQYF | TRBJ2-3 | NA | TRBD2 | TRBV5-1
TGTGCCAGTACCCAACAGGGATCGGACACCATATATTTT | CASTQQGSDTIYF | TRBJ1-3 | once | NA | TRBV19
TGCGCCAGCAGCCAAGATAGTGGGACATCCAAAAACATTCAGTACTTC | CASSQDSGTSKNIQYF | TRBJ2-4 | few | NA | TRBV4-1
TGTGCCAGCAGCGACCTTAGAACGGACAGGGAAAGCTCCTACGAGCAGTACTTC | CASSDLRTDRESSYEQYF | TRBJ2-7 | once | TRBD1 | TRBV28
TGTGCCAGCAGCCACCGCGGACAGGGACCCACCCACTATGGCTACACCTTC | CASSHRGQGPTHYGYTF | TRBJ1-2 | NA | TRBD1 | TRBV4-2
TGTGCCAGCAGCCTCCAGGGGACTATACGGGAGCTGTTTTTT | CASSLQGTIRELFF | TRBJ2-2 | once | NA | TRBV27
TGTGCCAGCAGCGCTGACAGCTCCTACAATGAGCAGTTCTTC | CASSADSSYNEQFF | TRBJ2-1 | once | NA | TRBV3-1/TRBV3-2
TGTGCCAGTAGTTCGCCGGGGGGTGCCAATCAGCCCCAGCATTTT | CASSSPGGANQPQHF | TRBJ1-5 | NA | NA | TRBV19
TGCGCCAGCACGAAGTCCCAGGGTGAAAAACTGTTTTTT | CASTKSQGEKLFF | TRBJ1-4 | NA | NA | TRBV5-1
TGTGCCAGCAGTTACGTGGCGGGTTGGACTGAAGCTTTCTTT | CASSYVAGWTEAFF | TRBJ1-1 | NA | NA | TRBV6-5
TGTGCCAGCAACCCTTTCCTAGGTCCCGGGGAGCTGTTTTTT | CASNPFLGPGELFF | TRBJ2-2 | NA | NA | TRBV2
TGTGCCAGCAGCGTCCGAGCGGGGGGGAATTACAATGAGCAGTTCTTC | CASSVRAGGNYNEQFF | TRBJ2-1 | once | TRBD2 | TRBV9
TGTGCCAGTCAGACGACAGGGGGCATATACGAGCAGTACTTC | CASQTTGGIYEQYF | TRBJ2-7 | few | TRBD1 | TRBV19
TGTGCCAGTAGGGACAGGGGCGGGGGCTACACCTTC | CASRDRGGGYTF | TRBJ1-2 | NA | TRBD1 | TRBV19
TGTGCCAGCAGCTACCGGGACAGGGGGGTTGACCAGTACTTC | CASSYRDRGVDQYF | TRBJ2-5 | NA | TRBD1 | TRBV7-9
TGTGCCAGCAGCCCGTTGTTGCAGGGCTCACGATCCTATAATTCACCCCTCCACTTT | CASSPLLQGSRSYNSPLHF | TRBJ1-6 | NA | NA | TRBV11-2
TGTGCCAGCAGCTTAGTGGGGGGAGGGTCCTACGAGCAGTACTTC | CASSLVGGGSYEQYF | TRBJ2-7 | NA | TRBD2 | TRBV11-2
TGTGCCAGCAGCTTATTATCGGGGAACACCGGGGAGCTGTTTTTT | CASSLLSGNTGELFF | TRBJ2-2 | NA | NA | TRBV7-9
TGTGCCAGCAGGGTTGGGGGGAGGGTAGGCTATGGCTACACCTTC | CASRVGGRVGYGYTF | TRBJ1-2 | NA | NA | TRBV28
TGTGCCAGCAGTCCCCTGACTAGCGGCTCCCAAGAGACCCAGTACTTC | CASSPLTSGSQETQYF | TRBJ2-5 | NA | TRBD2 | TRBV2
TGTGCCAGCAGCGGACAGGGAGGCGATACGCAGTATTTT | CASSGQGGDTQYF | TRBJ2-3 | NA | TRBD1 | TRBV2